A single sample is the source of the 21 T cell receptor beta chains below, sequenced in a study of T cell repertoires in cytomegalovirus infection. TCRdb processed the reads anew with MiXCR; each CDR3 protein has one entry. The sample lists around 440,000 distinct CDR3 sequences; around 10% were seen once. Sequencing was performed on PBMCs. The receptor source for this set is a human donor in good health (CMV status not recorded). Some clones in this sample may be carry-over from other donors' samples.

This chain joins TRBV5-6 and TRBJ1-5; D remains ambiguous. This CDR3 region has 15 residues. V gave up 0 bases and J gave up 0 bases, with 7 bases separating them. Germline-derived CDR1 and CDR2 are SGHDT and YYEEEE. The CDR3, as DNA: TGTGCCAGCAGCTTGGGGGAGGTTAGCAATCAGCCCCAGCATTTT. It specifies CASSLGEVSNQPQHF.

This clonotype was seen repeatedly, ten times or more. The CDR3 reads CASSTTGDNQPQHF. The CDR3 nucleotides read TGTGCCAGCAGTACTACAGGGGACAATCAGCCCCAGCATTTT. J is TRBJ1-5 and V is TRBV2, with 7 bases matching TRBD1. Germline values: CDR1 SNHLY, CDR2 FYNNEI. V gave up 5 bases and J gave up 3 bases; unmatched junction bases: 4. CDR3 length equals 14 residues.

This clonotype was counted ten times or more. This chain connects TRBV7-9 to TRBJ1-1; 9 nucleotides agree with TRBD1. This CDR3 comprises 14 residues. The germline gives CDR1 SEHNR, CDR2 FQNEAQ (reference sequence). J gave up 5 bases and V 5 bases, and 6 bases lay outside the gene matches. CDR3 loop: CASSLGTGLTEAFF. The CDR3 DNA reads as TGTGCCAGCAGCCTCGGGACAGGGCTGACTGAAGCTTTCTTT.

The chain links TRBV11-3 to TRBJ2-5; 8 positions match TRBD2. CDR1 is SGHNT, CDR2 YENEEA, per germline. Losses at the gene ends were 5 bases for V and 5 bases for J; bases not matched to a gene: 7. The CDR3 length is 14 residues. CDR3 sequence: CASSPGGARETQYF. For the CDR3, the DNA is TGTGCCAGCAGCCCCGGGGGGGCCCGGGAGACCCAGTACTTC. The whole variable domain, filled in from reference TRBV11-3 and TRBJ2-5, reads EAGVVQSPRYKIIEKKQPVAFWCNPISGHNTLYWYLQNLGQGPELLIRYENEEAVDDSQLPKDRFSAERLKGVDSTLKIQPAELGDSAVYLCASSPGGARETQYFGPGTRLLVL.

The chain uses TRBV5-6 and TRBJ2-1; 8 nucleotides match TRBD2. Germline lookup yields CDR1 SGHDT and CDR2 YYEEEE. This CDR3 spans 16 amino acids. The junction had 13 bases not matched to a gene; V was cut back by 4 bases and J by 7 bases. The DNA for the CDR3 is TGTGCCAGCAGCACAGGAACCCCGCGGGGGGCAAATGAGCAGTTCTTC. Translating it yields CASSTGTPRGANEQFF.

The V and J genes are TRBV20-1 and TRBJ1-5, with D maybe TRBD1 (6 bases). V shed 0 bases and J shed 3 bases, with 21 bases lying between them. Per the germline V gene, CDR1 is DFQATT and CDR2 is SNEGSKA (reference sequence). The CDR3 covers 18 residues. The CDR3 reads CSAREARDIPYYNQPQHF. CDR3 nucleotides: TGCAGTGCTAGAGAGGCCCGGGACATCCCCTACTACAATCAGCCCCAGCATTTT.

This clonotype was observed a handful of times. This sequence joins TRBV20-1 and TRBJ2-1; D unresolved. With 6 bases removed from V and 0 bases from J, the gap between germline ends came to 9 bases. The V gene's germline CDR1 is DFQATT and CDR2 SNEGSKA (reference sequence). CDR3 length equals 13 residues. CDR3 nucleotide sequence: TGCAGTGCCCCCCCCAGCTCCTACAATGAGCAGTTCTTC. This sequence encodes CSAPPSSYNEQFF.

This clonotype has a count of ten or more. The chain couples TRBV11-2 to TRBJ1-2; TRBD1 might be the D (6 bases). Trimming stripped 6 bases from V and 6 bases from J, with 20 bases between. Germline CDR1 and CDR2: SGHAT and FQNNGV. The CDR3 extends over 15 amino acids. The DNA for the CDR3 is TGTGCCAGCAGTCCGGACAGTGCCCTCCTGGATGGCTACACCTTC. It codes for CASSPDSALLDGYTF.

This clonotype was seen repeatedly, ten times or more. This chain uses TRBV28 with TRBJ2-5; 7 positions match TRBD1. J gave up 2 bases and V 6 bases, and 6 bases lay outside the gene matches. The CDR3 sequence is 14 residues long. Germline CDR1 and CDR2: MDHEN and SYDVKM. CDR3 DNA sequence: TGTGCCAGCAGGGCCGGGACAGCTCAAGAGACCCAGTACTTC. As protein: CASRAGTAQETQYF.

This clonotype was counted only a few times. V is TRBV19 and J is TRBJ2-5, with 7 bases identical to TRBD2. The CDR3 has 17 amino acids. The J segment lost 4 bases and the V segment lost 1 base, leaving 12 bases of the junction unmatched. Germline-derived CDR1 and CDR2 are LNHDA and SQIVND (reference sequence). CDR3 DNA: TGTGCCAGTAGTATAGGAGAACGCGGGAGCCGGGCAGAGACCCAGTACTTC. Translation: CASSIGERGSRAETQYF.

This clonotype was counted many times. The junction departs from the called germline gene at one end, perhaps through a read error. The V and J genes are TRBV4-1 and TRBJ2-6, with 7 positions matching TRBD2. Germline V CDR1 and CDR2: MGHRA, YSYEKL. This CDR3 contains 15 residues. CDR3 region: CASRRGGTGANVLTF. The CDR3, as DNA: TGTGCCAGCAGGCGCGGGGGTACTGGGGCCAACGTCCTGACTTTC.

In its sample, this clonotype was seen a few times. This chain links TRBV27 with TRBJ2-7; perhaps TRBD1 as D (6 bases). Trimming stripped 9 bases from V and 6 bases from J, with 6 bases between. Germline loops: CDR1 MNHEY, CDR2 SMNVEV (reference sequence). The CDR3 is 9 residues long. This chain's CDR3 is CARGGEQYF. CDR3 bases: TGTGCCAGAGGGGGCGAGCAGTACTTC.

This clonotype was seen repeatedly, ten times or more. The chain employs TRBV3-1 and TRBJ1-5; weak D call: TRBD1 (5 bases). The germline V and J ends were trimmed by 5 bases and 0 bases, with 8 bases remaining between them. There are 14 residues in the CDR3. Germline V gene sequence: CDR1 LGHDT, CDR2 YNNKEL (reference sequence). This CDR3 reads CASSGHDSNQPQHF. DNA for the CDR3: TGTGCCAGCAGCGGACACGATAGCAATCAGCCCCAGCATTTT.

This clonotype came up many times. The chain combines TRBV7-9 with TRBJ2-1, with 12 bases matching TRBD2. J lost 6 bases, V lost 5 bases, and 5 bases had no gene match. This CDR3 is 15 amino acids long. The V gene's germline CDR1 is SEHNR and CDR2 FQNEAQ (reference sequence). The CDR3 DNA sequence: TGTGCCAGCAGCGCGACTAGCGGGGGCCTCAATGAGCAGTTCTTC. Protein sequence: CASSATSGGLNEQFF.

This clonotype was counted at least ten times. V usage is TRBV6-1 and J usage is TRBJ2-7, with D perhaps matching TRBD1 (5 bases). Trimming took off 0 bases at V and 4 bases at J, with 10 bases between the two ends. CDR1 and CDR2 (germline): MNHNS, SASEGT. The CDR3 length is 14 residues. CDR3 amino acids: CASSEAVRGYEQYF. The DNA of the CDR3 is TGTGCCAGCAGTGAAGCGGTTAGGGGTTACGAGCAGTACTTC.

For the CDR3, the DNA is TGTGCCAGCAGTGACTCCCACCTTCTCCGGGCTCTCTACAATGAGCAGTTCTTC. Translation gives CASSDSHLLRALYNEQFF. The chain employs TRBV25-1 and TRBJ2-1; D remains unclear. The CDR3 contains 18 residues. V was clipped by 3 bases and J by 3 bases, with 21 bases between them. Looked up from germline, CDR1 is MGHDK and CDR2 is SYGVNS.

The chain is built from TRBV10-3 and TRBJ2-5; D is undetermined. Trimming stripped 0 bases from V and 5 bases from J, with 7 bases between. Per germline, CDR1 ENHRY and CDR2 SYGVKD. CDR3 length equals 13 residues. The CDR3 is CAISESSEETQYF. The CDR3 DNA reads as TGTGCCATCAGTGAGTCGTCGGAGGAGACCCAGTACTTC.

This clonotype was seen repeatedly, ten times or more. This chain links TRBV10-3 with TRBJ2-7; the D is unclear. Germline V gene data show CDR1 as ENHRY and CDR2 as SYGVKD. The V end lost 3 bases, the J end lost 0 bases, and 6 bases lay between the germline ends. This CDR3 has 13 amino acids. The CDR3 DNA follows: TGTGCCATCAGTGAAGGGTTCTCCTACGAGCAGTACTTC. This codes for CAISEGFSYEQYF.

In DNA form, the CDR3 reads TGTGCCAGCAGCTCCTATTGGGGGGGGCCGCAGACCCAGTACTTC. The encoded protein is CASSSYWGGPQTQYF. This rearrangement joins TRBV9 to TRBJ2-5; maybe TRBD2 (7 bases). V dropped 4 bases and J dropped 6 bases, with 19 bases sitting between them. The CDR3 consists of 15 residues. CDR1 is SGDLS, CDR2 YYNGEE, per germline.

This clonotype was detected many times. The V gene is TRBV7-9, the J gene TRBJ1-2, with TRBD1 as a possible D gene (6 bases). Trimming cost V 2 bases and J 4 bases, with 17 bases left between them. The CDR3 has 16 residues. Germline lookup yields CDR1 SEHNR and CDR2 FQNEAQ (reference sequence). The DNA for the CDR3 is TGTGCCAGCAGCTTATCTGGCGTAGGGGGGTCCTATGGCTACACCTTC. The encoded protein is CASSLSGVGGSYGYTF.

As to this clonotype: Possible read error: a much larger clone is one base away. J is TRBJ2-1 and V is TRBV28, with D perhaps assigned TRBD1 or TRBD2 (5 bases each). The V end lost 7 bases, the J end lost 4 bases, and 17 bases lay between the germline ends. The CDR3 runs 15 residues. Looked up from germline, CDR1 is MDHEN and CDR2 is SYDVKM. CDR3: CASTPGAMAYNEQFF. CDR3 bases: TGTGCCAGCACCCCCGGGGCAATGGCGTACAATGAGCAGTTCTTC.